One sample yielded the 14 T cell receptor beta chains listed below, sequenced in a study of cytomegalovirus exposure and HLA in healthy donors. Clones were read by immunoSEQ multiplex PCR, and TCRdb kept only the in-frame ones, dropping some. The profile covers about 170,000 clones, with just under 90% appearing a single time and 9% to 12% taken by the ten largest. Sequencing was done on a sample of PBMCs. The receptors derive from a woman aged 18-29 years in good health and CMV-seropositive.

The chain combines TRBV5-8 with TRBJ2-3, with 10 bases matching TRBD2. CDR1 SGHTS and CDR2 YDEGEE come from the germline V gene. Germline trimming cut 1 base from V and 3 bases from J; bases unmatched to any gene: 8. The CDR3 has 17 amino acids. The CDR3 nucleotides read TGTGCCAGCAGCTTGCCTTTAACTAGCGGGATGACAGATACGCAGTATTTT. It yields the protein CASSLPLTSGMTDTQYF.

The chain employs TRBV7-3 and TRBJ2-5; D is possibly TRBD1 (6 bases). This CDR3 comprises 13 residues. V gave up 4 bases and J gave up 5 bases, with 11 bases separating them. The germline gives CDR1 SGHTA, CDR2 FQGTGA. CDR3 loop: CASSSQGSETQYF. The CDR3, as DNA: TGTGCCAGCAGCTCCCAGGGGTCGGAGACCCAGTACTTC.

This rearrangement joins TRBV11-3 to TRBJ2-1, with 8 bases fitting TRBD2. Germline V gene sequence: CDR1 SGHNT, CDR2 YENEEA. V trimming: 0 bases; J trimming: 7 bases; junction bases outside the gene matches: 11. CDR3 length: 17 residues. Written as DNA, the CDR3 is TGTGCCAGCAGCTTAGATCTGGGCGGGAGGAATAGGAATGAGCAGTTCTTC. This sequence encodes CASSLDLGGRNRNEQFF.

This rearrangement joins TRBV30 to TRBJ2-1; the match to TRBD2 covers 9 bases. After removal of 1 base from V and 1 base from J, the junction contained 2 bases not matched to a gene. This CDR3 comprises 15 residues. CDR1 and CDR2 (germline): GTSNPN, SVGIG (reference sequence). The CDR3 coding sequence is TGTGCCTGGAGTGCGCTAGCGGGGTCCTACAATGAGCAGTTCTTC. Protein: CAWSALAGSYNEQFF.

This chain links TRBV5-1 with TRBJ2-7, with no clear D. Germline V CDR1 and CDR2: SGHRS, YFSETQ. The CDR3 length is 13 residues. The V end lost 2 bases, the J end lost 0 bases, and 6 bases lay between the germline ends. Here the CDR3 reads CASSLEVSYEQYF. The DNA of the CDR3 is TGCGCCAGCAGCTTAGAGGTCTCCTACGAGCAGTACTTC.

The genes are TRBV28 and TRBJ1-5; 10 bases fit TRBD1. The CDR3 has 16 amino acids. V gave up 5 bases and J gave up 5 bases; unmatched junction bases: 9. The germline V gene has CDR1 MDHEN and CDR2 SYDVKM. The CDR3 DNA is TGTGCCAGCAGTCCCTCCGGGACAGGGGCTTATCAGCCCCAGCATTTT. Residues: CASSPSGTGAYQPQHF.

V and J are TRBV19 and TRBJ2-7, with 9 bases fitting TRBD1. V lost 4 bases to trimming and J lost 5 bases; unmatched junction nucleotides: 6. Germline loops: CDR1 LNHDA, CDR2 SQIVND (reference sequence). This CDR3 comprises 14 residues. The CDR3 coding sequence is TGTGCCAGTAGTAGAGGACAGGGGCTGGACGAGCAGTACTTC. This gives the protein CASSRGQGLDEQYF.

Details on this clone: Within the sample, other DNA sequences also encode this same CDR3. The CDR3, as DNA: TGCGCCAGCAGCTTACAGGGGGATAGCAATCAGCCCCAGCATTTT. It specifies CASSLQGDSNQPQHF. The chain uses TRBV5-1 and TRBJ1-5, with 8 bases aligning to TRBD1. The junction had 1 base not matched to a gene; V was cut back by 2 bases and J by 0 bases. This CDR3 region has 15 residues. CDR1 and CDR2 (germline): SGHRS, YFSETQ. The full variable domain, in which reference TRBV5-1 and TRBJ1-5 provide the parts outside the CDR3, is KAGVTQTPRYLIKTRGQQVTLSCSPISGHRSVSWYQQTPGQGLQFLFEYFSETQRNKGNFPGRFSGRQFSNSRSEMNVSTLELGDSALYLCASSLQGDSNQPQHFGDGTRLSIL.

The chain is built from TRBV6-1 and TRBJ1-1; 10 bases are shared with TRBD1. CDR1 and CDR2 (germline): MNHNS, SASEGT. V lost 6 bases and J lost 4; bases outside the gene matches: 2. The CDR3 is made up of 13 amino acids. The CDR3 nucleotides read TGTGCCAGCAGCCGGACAGGGGGCACTGAAGCTTTCTTT. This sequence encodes CASSRTGGTEAFF.

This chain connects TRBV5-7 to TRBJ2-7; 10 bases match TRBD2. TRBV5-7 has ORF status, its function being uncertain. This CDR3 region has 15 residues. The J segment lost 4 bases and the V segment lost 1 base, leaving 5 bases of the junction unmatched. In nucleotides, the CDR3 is TGTGCCAGCAGCTTGCCAGCGGGAGGGCCGTACGAGCAGTACTTC. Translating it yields CASSLPAGGPYEQYF.

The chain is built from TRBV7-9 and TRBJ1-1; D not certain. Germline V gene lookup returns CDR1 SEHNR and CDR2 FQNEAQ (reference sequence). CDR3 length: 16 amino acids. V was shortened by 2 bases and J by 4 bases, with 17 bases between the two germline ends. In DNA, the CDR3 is TGTGCCAGCAGCTTACTAGGTGGCGGCAGTACCACTGAAGCTTTCTTT. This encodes CASSLLGGGSTTEAFF. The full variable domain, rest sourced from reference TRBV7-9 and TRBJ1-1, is DTGVSQNPRHKITKRGQNVTFRCDPISEHNRLYWYRQTLGQGPEFLTYFQNEAQLEKSRLLSDRFSAERPKGSFSTLEIQRTEQGDSAMYLCASSLLGGGSTTEAFFGQGTRLTVV.

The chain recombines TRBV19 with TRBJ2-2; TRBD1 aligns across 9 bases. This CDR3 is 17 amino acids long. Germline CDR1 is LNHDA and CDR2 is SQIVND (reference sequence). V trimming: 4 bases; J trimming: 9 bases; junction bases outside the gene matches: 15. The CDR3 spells CASSTGYSGQGGRELFF. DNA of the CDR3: TGTGCCAGTAGTACAGGCTATTCGGGACAGGGTGGCCGGGAGCTGTTTTTT.

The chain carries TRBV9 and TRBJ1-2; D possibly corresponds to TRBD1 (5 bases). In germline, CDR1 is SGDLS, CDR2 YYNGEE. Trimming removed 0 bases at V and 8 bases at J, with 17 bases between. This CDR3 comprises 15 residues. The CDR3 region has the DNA TGTGCCAGCAGCGTAGGGATTGGGGCAGGGTACGGCTACACCTTC. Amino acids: CASSVGIGAGYGYTF.

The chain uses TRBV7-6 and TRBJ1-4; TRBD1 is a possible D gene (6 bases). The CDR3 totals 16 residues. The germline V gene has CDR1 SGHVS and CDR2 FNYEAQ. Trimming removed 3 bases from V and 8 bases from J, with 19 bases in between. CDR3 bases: TGTGCCAGCAGCTTCCAGACACAGGGCGTAAGGGAAAAACTGTTTTTT. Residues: CASSFQTQGVREKLFF.